This paragraph covers one TCR beta chain sequence. Its antigen is still unknown. TCRdb's table, derived via immunoSEQ multiplex PCR, lists solely in-frame clones and lacks some. The sample has 100,000 to 150,000 clones; 75% to 90% are singletons. The source of the sample is a study of radiation and T cells in renal cell carcinoma. Overall study findings and caveats: Top tumor clonotypes rose in blood 2 weeks post-radiation, then contracted.

Time point indicated: blood 2 weeks post-SBRT. Treatment: 15 Gy SBRT to primary tumor, nephrectomy 4 weeks later. Clear cell pathology was present in this patient's renal cell carcinoma. There are 14 residues in the CDR3. Germline values: CDR1 SGDLS, CDR2 YYNGEE. V was clipped by 0 bases and J by 0 bases, with 6 bases between them. The specimen was blood, collected from a patient whose treatment included radiotherapy and nephrectomy. This TCR was recovered from a woman aged 55 to 70 with renal cell carcinoma. The chain combines TRBV9 with TRBJ1-2; D gene uncertain. The CDR3 loop reads CASSVDVSNYGYTF. In DNA form, the CDR3 reads TGTGCCAGCAGCGTAGATGTCTCTAACTATGGCTACACCTTC.